These 15 T cell receptor beta chains were all obtained from the same sample, sequenced in a study of T cells after yellow fever vaccination. TCRdb re-called the 5' RACE reads through MiXCR, storing one row per CDR3 protein. Found here are about 63,000 distinct CDR3 sequences, about 7.8% of them singletons; the top ten hold 30% to 45%. The sequencing used CD8+ T cells sorted from PBMCs, collected 15 days after the yellow fever booster vaccination. Every receptor here comes from a man aged 30-40 years who received the YFV17D yellow fever vaccine.

This clonotype showed up many times. The chain links TRBV27 to TRBJ2-7; D gene uncertain. The length of the CDR3 is 14 residues. V was pared by 0 bases and J by 2 bases, with 8 bases between. Germline V gene sequence: CDR1 MNHEY, CDR2 SMNVEV (reference sequence). CDR3 nucleotides: TGTGCCAGCAGTTTATCGGACGGCGCCTACGAGCAGTACTTC. Translated: CASSLSDGAYEQYF.

The chain is built from TRBV11-2 and TRBJ2-1; D is perhaps TRBD2 (6 bases). Germline V gene data show CDR1 as SGHAT and CDR2 as FQNNGV. The CDR3 contains 12 residues. Trimming took off 4 bases at V and 10 bases at J, with 11 bases between the two ends. This CDR3 is CASSYGGVEQFF. The CDR3 DNA reads TGTGCCAGCAGCTACGGAGGGGTCGAGCAGTTCTTC. The variable domain in full, with the rest retrieved from reference TRBV11-2 and TRBJ2-1, is EAGVAQSPRYKIIEKRQSVAFWCNPISGHATLYWYQQILGQGPKLLIQFQNNGVVDDSQLPKDRFSAERLKGVDSTLKIQPAKLEDSAVYLCASSYGGVEQFFGPGTRLTVL.

This clonotype was seen repeatedly, ten times or more. V gene TRBV27 combines with J gene TRBJ2-2; D is unclear. Deletions cut 6 bases from V and 7 bases from J, with 15 bases between. This CDR3 comprises 14 residues. The germline CDR1 and CDR2 sequences are MNHEY and SMNVEV (reference sequence). The DNA for the CDR3 is TGTGCCAGCAGGCCGCAAAGCCAAGGCGGGGAGCTGTTTTTT. This sequence encodes CASRPQSQGGELFF.

This clonotype was counted many times. This chain connects TRBV20-1 to TRBJ1-1; the D gene is possibly TRBD1 (5 bases). The CDR3 sequence is 14 residues long. Germline V gives CDR1 DFQATT, CDR2 SNEGSKA (reference sequence). V was shortened by 5 bases and J by 2 bases, with 15 bases between the two germline ends. As DNA, the CDR3 is TGCAGTGCTGAATACCGGGACGGAAACACTGAAGCTTTCTTT. Its protein product is CSAEYRDGNTEAFF.

This clonotype was picked up many times. This chain connects TRBV7-3 to TRBJ2-1, with 9 bases matching TRBD2. V gave up 3 bases and J gave up 5 bases; unmatched junction bases: 2. CDR3 size: 14 residues. Germline CDR1 SGHTA, CDR2 FQGTGA. The CDR3 coding sequence is TGTGCCAGCAGCTTGATAGCGGGAGACAATGAGCAGTTCTTC. It encodes CASSLIAGDNEQFF.

This clonotype was recorded at least ten times. J is TRBJ1-1 and V is TRBV20-1; D possibly corresponds to TRBD1 (5 bases). The CDR3 consists of 12 residues. V dropped 6 bases and J dropped 10 bases, with 18 bases sitting between them. The V gene's germline CDR1 is DFQATT and CDR2 SNEGSKA (reference sequence). The CDR3 DNA is TGCAGTGCAAGGGACCAGTTTTTCCGAGCTTTCTTT. Translated: CSARDQFFRAFF.

This clonotype was found a few times. The chain combines TRBV29-1 with TRBJ2-6; a possible D gene is TRBD2 (6 bases). Germline lookup yields CDR1 SQVTM and CDR2 ANQGSEA. This CDR3 has 14 residues. Between the trimmed V and J ends, which lost 4 bases and 2 bases, there was a span of 9 bases. CDR3 in amino acids: CSVGGEAGANVLTF. As DNA, the CDR3 is TGCAGCGTTGGAGGGGAGGCTGGGGCCAACGTCCTGACTTTC. Supplemented by reference TRBV29-1 and TRBJ2-6, the full variable domain reads SAVISQKPSRDICQRGTSLTIQCQVDSQVTMMFWYRQQPGQSLTLIATANQGSEATYESGFVIDKFPISRPNLTFSTLTVSNMSPEDSSIYLCSVGGEAGANVLTFGAGSRLTVL.

This clonotype was seen repeatedly, ten times or more. V gene TRBV12-3 or TRBV12-4 combines with J gene TRBJ2-7; a weak D match, TRBD2 (5 bases). V lost 3 bases and J 8 bases, leaving 17 bases between the germline ends. The CDR3 is made up of 14 amino acids. DNA for the CDR3: TGTGCCAGCAGTTTTGGAGGAGCCGAAGATCAGCAGTACTTC. This encodes CASSFGGAEDQQYF.

This clonotype was detected many times. The chain recombines TRBV12-3 or TRBV12-4 with TRBJ1-1, with D possibly being TRBD1 (5 bases). The CDR3 totals 14 residues. V was trimmed by 8 bases and J by 0 bases, leaving 13 bases between them. The chain's CDR3 is CASGPGGLNTEAFF. The CDR3 nucleotides are TGTGCCAGCGGTCCTGGGGGTTTGAACACTGAAGCTTTCTTT.

Remarks on this clonotype: Since a much larger clone is just one base distant, this may be a read error. CDR3 residues: CASRGLATNIGELFF. In DNA, the CDR3 is TGTGCCAGCAGAGGACTAGCTACGAACATCGGGGAGCTGTTTTTT. The J gene is TRBJ2-2, the V gene TRBV2; the match to TRBD2 covers 8 bases. The CDR3 runs to 15 residues. Germline-derived CDR1 and CDR2 are SNHLY and FYNNEI. The variable domain in full, with the rest retrieved from reference TRBV2 and TRBJ2-2, is EPEVTQTPSHQVTQMGQEVILRCVPISNHLYFYWYRQILGQKVEFLVSFYNNEISEKSEIFDDQFSVERPDGSNFTLKIRSTKLEDSAMYFCASRGLATNIGELFFGEGSRLTVL.

This clonotype was recorded many times. The chain uses TRBV7-9 and TRBJ2-7; 7 bases are a match to TRBD1. Germline loops: CDR1 SEHNR, CDR2 FQNEAQ (reference sequence). The junction had 5 bases not matched to a gene; V was cut back by 9 bases and J by 0 bases. This CDR3 comprises 13 residues. The CDR3 region is CASARDSSYEQYF. The CDR3 bases are TGTGCCAGTGCCCGGGACAGCTCCTACGAGCAGTACTTC.

This clonotype showed up many times. CDR3 residues: CASSLGGMNTEAFF. The CDR3 bases are TGCGCCAGCAGCTTGGGGGGGATGAACACTGAAGCTTTCTTT. V is TRBV5-1 and J is TRBJ1-1; tentative D call: TRBD1 (5 bases). The CDR3 is made up of 14 amino acids. Germline lookup yields CDR1 SGHRS and CDR2 YFSETQ. Trimming took off 0 bases at V and 0 bases at J, with 6 bases between the two ends. The full variable domain, rest sourced from reference TRBV5-1 and TRBJ1-1, is KAGVTQTPRYLIKTRGQQVTLSCSPISGHRSVSWYQQTPGQGLQFLFEYFSETQRNKGNFPGRFSGRQFSNSRSEMNVSTLELGDSALYLCASSLGGMNTEAFFGQGTRLTVV.

Notes on this clonotype: This may stem from a read error, because a much larger clone lies one nucleotide away. This chain uses TRBV10-1 with TRBJ2-7, with 9 bases lining up with TRBD2. CDR3 length: 15 amino acids. Unmatched junction bases numbered 6, after V lost 3 bases and J lost 3 bases. CDR1 and CDR2 from the germline V gene are WNHNN and SYGVQD (reference sequence). The CDR3: CASSEGLAGFYEQYF. CDR3 nucleotide sequence: TGCGCCAGCAGTGAAGGGCTAGCGGGGTTCTACGAGCAGTACTTC.

This clonotype has a handful of counts. The chain combines TRBV7-6 with TRBJ1-4; D call uncertain. Between the trimmed V and J ends, which lost 2 bases and 3 bases, there was a span of 7 bases. The CDR3 has 14 residues. Germline V gives CDR1 SGHVS, CDR2 FNYEAQ. The CDR3 loop reads CASSLTGANEKLFF. In DNA, the CDR3 is TGTGCCAGCAGCTTAACCGGGGCTAATGAAAAACTGTTTTTT.

This clonotype appeared many times. For the CDR3, the DNA is TGCAGCGTAGCGGGAGTGTCCTACGAGCAGTACTTC. It yields the protein CSVAGVSYEQYF. The chain combines TRBV29-1 with TRBJ2-7; 8 positions match TRBD2. In germline, CDR1 is SQVTM, CDR2 ANQGSEA. J gave up 1 base and V 6 bases, and 2 bases lay outside the gene matches. CDR3 length: 12 amino acids.